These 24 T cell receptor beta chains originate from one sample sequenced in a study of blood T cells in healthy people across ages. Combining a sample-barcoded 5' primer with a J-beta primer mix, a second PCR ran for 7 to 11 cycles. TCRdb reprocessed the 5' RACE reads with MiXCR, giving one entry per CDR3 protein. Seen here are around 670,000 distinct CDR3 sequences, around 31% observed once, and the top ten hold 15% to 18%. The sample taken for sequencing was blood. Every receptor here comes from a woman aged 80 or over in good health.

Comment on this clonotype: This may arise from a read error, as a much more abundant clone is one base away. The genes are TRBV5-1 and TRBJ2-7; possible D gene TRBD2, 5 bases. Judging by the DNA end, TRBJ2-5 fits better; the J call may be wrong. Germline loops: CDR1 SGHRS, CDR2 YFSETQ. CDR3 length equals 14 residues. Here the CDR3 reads CASSSSAGGETQYF. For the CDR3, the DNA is TGCGCCAGCAGCTCTTCCGCGGGTGGGGAGACCCAGTACTTC.

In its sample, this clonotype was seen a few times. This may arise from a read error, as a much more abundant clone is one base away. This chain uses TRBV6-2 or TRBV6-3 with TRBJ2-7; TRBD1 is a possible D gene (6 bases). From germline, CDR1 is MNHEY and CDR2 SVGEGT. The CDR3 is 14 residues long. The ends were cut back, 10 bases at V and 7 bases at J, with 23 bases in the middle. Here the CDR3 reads CATLGGDLYNEQYF. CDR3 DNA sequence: TGTGCCACCTTAGGGGGAGATTTATACAATGAGCAGTACTTC.

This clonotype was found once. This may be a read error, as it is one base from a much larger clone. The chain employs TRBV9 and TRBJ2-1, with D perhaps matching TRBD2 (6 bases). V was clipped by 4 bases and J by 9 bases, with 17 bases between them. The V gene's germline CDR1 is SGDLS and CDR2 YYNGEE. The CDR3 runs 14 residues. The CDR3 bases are TGTGCCAGCAGCTTCGGGTGGGACGGGGGTGAGCAGTTCTTC. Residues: CASSFGWDGGEQFF.

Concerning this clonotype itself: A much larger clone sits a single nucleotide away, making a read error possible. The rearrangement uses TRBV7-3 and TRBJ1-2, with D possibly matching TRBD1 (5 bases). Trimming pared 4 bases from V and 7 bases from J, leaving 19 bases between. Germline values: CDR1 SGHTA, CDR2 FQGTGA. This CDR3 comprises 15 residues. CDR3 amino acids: CASSSDPGTLFGYTF. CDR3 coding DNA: TGTGCCAGCAGCTCGGACCCCGGGACTCTGTTTGGCTACACCTTC.

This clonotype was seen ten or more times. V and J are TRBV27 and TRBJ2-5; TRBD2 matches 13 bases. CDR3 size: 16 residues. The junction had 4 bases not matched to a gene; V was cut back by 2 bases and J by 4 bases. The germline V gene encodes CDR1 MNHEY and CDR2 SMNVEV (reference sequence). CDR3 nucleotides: TGTGCCAGCAGTTTAGAGACTAGCGGGGGGTTAGAGACCCAGTACTTC. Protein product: CASSLETSGGLETQYF.

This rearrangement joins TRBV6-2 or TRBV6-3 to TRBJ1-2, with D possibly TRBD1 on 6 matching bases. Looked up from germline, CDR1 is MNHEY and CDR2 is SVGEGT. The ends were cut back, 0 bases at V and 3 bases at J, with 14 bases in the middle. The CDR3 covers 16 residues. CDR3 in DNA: TGTGCCAGCAGTTACTCCCCAGGGGCAACTGACTATGGCTACACCTTC. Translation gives CASSYSPGATDYGYTF.

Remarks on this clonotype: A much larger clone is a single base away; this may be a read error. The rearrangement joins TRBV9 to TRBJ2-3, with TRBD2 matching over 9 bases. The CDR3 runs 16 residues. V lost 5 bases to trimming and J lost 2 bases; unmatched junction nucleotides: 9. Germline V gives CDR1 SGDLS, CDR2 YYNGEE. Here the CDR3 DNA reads TGTGCCAGCAGGCGTCTAGCGGGGAACTCCACAGATACGCAGTATTTT. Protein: CASRRLAGNSTDTQYF.

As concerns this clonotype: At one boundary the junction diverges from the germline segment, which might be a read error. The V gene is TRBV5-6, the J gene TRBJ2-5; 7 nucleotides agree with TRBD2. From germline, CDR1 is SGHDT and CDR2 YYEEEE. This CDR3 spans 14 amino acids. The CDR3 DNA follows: TGTACCAGCAGCTTGGGAGGGGTGGAAGAGACCCAGTACTTC. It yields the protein CTSSLGGVEETQYF.

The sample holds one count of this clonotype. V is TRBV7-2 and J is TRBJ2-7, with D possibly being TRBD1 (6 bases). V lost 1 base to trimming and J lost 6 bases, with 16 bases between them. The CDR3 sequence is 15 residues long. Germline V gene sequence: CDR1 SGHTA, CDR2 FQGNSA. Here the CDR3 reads CASSLEKILGGEQYF. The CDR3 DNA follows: TGTGCCAGCAGCTTAGAGAAGATCCTAGGGGGCGAGCAGTACTTC. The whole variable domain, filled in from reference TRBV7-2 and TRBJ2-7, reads GAGVSQSPSNKVTEKGKDVELRCDPISGHTALYWYRQSLGQGLEFLIYFQGNSAPDKSGLPSDRFSAERTGGSVSTLTIQRTQQEDSAVYLCASSLEKILGGEQYFGPGTRLTVT.

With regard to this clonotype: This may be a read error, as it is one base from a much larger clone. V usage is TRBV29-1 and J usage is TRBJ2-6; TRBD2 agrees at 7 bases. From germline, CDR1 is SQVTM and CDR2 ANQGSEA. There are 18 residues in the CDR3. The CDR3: CSVLSREGLNSGANVPTF. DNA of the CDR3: TGCAGCGTTTTGTCAAGGGAGGGACTCAACTCTGGGGCCAACGTCCCGACTTTC.

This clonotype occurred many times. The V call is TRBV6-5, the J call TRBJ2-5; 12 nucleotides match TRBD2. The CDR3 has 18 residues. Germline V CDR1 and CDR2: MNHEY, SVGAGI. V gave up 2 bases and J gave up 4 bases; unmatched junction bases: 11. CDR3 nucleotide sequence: TGTGCCAGCAGTTACGGGAATCCTAGCGGGGGGGCAGGAGAGACCCAGTACTTC. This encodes CASSYGNPSGGAGETQYF.

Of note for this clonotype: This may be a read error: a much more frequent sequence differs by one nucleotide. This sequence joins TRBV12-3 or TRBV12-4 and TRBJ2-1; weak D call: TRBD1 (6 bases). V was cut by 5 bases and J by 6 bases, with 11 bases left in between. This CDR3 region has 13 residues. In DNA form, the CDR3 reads TGTGCCAGCAGTCCCAGGGGTGGCAATGAGCAGTTCTTC. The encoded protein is CASSPRGGNEQFF.

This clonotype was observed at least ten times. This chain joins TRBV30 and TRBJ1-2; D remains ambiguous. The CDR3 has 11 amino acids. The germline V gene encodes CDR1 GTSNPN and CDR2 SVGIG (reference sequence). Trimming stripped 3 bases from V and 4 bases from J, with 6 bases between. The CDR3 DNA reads TGTGCCTGGAGCGGTGCCTATGGCTACACCTTC. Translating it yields CAWSGAYGYTF.

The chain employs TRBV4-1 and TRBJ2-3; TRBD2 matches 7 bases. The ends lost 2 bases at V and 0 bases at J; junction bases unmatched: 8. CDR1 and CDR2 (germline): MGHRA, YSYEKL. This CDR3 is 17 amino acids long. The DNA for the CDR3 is TGCGCCAGCAGCCAACAAGGGAGCGGGGTTAGCACAGATACGCAGTATTTT. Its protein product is CASSQQGSGVSTDTQYF.

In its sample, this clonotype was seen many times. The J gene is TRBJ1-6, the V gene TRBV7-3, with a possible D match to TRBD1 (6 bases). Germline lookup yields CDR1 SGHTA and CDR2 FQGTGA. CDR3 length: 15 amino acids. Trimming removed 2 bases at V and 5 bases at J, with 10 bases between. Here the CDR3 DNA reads TGTGCCAGCAGCTTACTGGGGGCAAATAATTCACCCCTCCACTTT. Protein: CASSLLGANNSPLHF.

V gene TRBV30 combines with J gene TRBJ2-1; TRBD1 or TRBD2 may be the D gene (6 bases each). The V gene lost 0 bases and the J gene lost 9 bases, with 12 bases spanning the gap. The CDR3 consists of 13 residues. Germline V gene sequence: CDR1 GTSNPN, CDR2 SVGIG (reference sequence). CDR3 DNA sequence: TGTGCCTGGAGTGTACGGGGGCCGACTGAGCAGTTCTTC. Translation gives CAWSVRGPTEQFF.

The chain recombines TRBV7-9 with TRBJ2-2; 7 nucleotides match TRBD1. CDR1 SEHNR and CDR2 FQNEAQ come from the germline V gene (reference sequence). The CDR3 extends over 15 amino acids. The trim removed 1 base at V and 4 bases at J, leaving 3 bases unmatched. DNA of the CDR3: TGTGCCAGCAGCTTAGACAGACAGGGCACCGGGGAGCTGTTTTTT. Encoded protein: CASSLDRQGTGELFF. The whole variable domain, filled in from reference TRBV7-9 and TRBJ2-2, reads DTGVSQNPRHKITKRGQNVTFRCDPISEHNRLYWYRQTLGQGPEFLTYFQNEAQLEKSRLLSDRFSAERPKGSFSTLEIQRTEQGDSAMYLCASSLDRQGTGELFFGEGSRLTVL.

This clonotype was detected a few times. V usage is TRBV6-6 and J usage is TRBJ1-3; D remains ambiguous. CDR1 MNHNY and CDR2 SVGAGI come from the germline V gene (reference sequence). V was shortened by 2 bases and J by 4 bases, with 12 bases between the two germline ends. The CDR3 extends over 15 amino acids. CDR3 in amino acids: CASSYDGDPGNTIYF. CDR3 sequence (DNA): TGTGCCAGCAGTTACGATGGGGATCCCGGAAACACCATATATTTT.

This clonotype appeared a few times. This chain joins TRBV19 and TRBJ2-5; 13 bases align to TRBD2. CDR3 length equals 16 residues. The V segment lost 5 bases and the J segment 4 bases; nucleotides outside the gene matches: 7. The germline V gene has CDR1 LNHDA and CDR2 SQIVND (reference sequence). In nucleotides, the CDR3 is TGTGCCAGTAGTTCTCGGACTAGCGGGGGCGCAGAGACCCAGTACTTC. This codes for CASSSRTSGGAETQYF.

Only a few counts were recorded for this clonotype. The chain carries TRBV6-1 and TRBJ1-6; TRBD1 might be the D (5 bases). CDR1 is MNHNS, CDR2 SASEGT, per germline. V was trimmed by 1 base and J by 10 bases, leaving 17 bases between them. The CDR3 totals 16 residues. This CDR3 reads CASSEVLREYESPLHF. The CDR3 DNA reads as TGTGCCAGCAGTGAAGTTCTCAGGGAGTACGAATCACCCCTCCACTTT.

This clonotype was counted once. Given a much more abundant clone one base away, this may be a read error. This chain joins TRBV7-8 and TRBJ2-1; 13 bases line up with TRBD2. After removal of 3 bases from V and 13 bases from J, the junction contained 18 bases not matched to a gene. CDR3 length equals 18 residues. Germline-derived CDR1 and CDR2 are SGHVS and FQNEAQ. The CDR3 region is CASSLVGLAGRQGETQFF. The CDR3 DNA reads TGTGCCAGCAGCTTGGTGGGACTAGCGGGGCGTCAGGGGGAGACCCAGTTCTTC.

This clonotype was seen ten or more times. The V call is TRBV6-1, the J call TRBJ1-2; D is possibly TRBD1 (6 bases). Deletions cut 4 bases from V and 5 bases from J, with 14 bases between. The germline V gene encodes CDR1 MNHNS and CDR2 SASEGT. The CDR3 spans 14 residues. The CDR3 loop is CASSVQGYNYGYTF. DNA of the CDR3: TGTGCCAGCAGTGTACAGGGCTACAATTATGGCTACACCTTC.

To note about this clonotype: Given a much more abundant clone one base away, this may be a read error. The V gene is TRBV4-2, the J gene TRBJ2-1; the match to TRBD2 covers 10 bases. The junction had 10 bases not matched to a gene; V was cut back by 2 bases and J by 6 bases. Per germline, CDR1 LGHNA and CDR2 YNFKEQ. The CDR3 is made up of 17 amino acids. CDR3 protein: CASSQRASGGASNEQFF. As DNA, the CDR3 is TGTGCCAGCAGCCAACGAGCCAGCGGGGGGGCAAGCAATGAGCAGTTCTTC.

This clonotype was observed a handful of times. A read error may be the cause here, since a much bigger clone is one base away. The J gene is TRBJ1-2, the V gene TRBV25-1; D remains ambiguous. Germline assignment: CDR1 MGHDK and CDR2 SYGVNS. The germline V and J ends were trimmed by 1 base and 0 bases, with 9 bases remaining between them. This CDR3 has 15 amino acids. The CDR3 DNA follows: TGTGCCAGCAGTGAATTGGACGCGACTAACTATGGCTACACCTTC. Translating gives CASSELDATNYGYTF.